Below, 2 T cell receptor beta chains from the same sample are listed, as sequenced in a study of CD8 T cells in Susac syndrome. A quantity of 0.5 to 1 ug RNA underwent reverse transcription using random hexamers. TCRdb ran MiXCR on the immunoSEQ multiplex PCR reads and lists one entry per CDR3 protein. Counted here are a few hundred thousand distinct CDR3 sequences, 92% occurring once; the ten biggest clones make up approximately 0.13%. Material for sequencing was CD8+ T cells from PBMCs. Receptors were obtained from a human donor with multiple sclerosis.

This rearrangement joins TRBV13 to TRBJ2-2, with D possibly matching TRBD2 (6 bases). The germline V gene has CDR1 PRHDT and CDR2 FYEKMQ (reference sequence). The CDR3 runs to 15 residues. Trimming pared 2 bases from V and 7 bases from J, leaving 14 bases between. Here the CDR3 DNA reads TGTGCCAGCAGCTTAATTGGCAGGCGGGACGGGGAGCTGTTTTTT. As protein: CASSLIGRRDGELFF. Filled out from reference TRBV13 and TRBJ2-2, the complete variable domain reads AAGVIQSPRHLIKEKRETATLKCYPIPRHDTVYWYQQGPGQDPQFLISFYEKMQSDKGSIPDRFSAQQFSDYHSELNMSSLELGDSALYFCASSLIGRRDGELFFGEGSRLTVL.

This clonotype occurred a few times. V usage is TRBV7-6 and J usage is TRBJ2-7; the D is unclear. Trimming took off 5 bases at V and 3 bases at J, with 11 bases between the two ends. The germline V gene encodes CDR1 SGHVS and CDR2 FNYEAQ. The CDR3 is 13 amino acids. This CDR3 is CASSLGEGYEQYF. As DNA, the CDR3 is TGTGCCAGCAGCCTCGGCGAAGGCTACGAGCAGTACTTC.